This T cell receptor beta chain was captured in a study of shared clonotypes between healthy human individuals. Study context: Researchers assigned three CD4 naive, three CD4 memory, two CD8 naive and one CD8 memory plate to each donor. Study results and caveats: Naive subsets, compared against memory subsets, generally had larger estimated richness values. Tissue TCR repertoires likely differ from these blood-only repertoires.

Measured with immunoSEQ multiplex PCR; TCRdb has only the in-frame clones, and not every one. The data show roughly 650,000 clones, approximately 97% seen once. The length of the CDR3 is 18 residues. Germline CDR1 LGHNA, CDR2 YNFKEQ. Between the trimmed V and J ends, which lost 2 bases and 8 bases, there was a span of 22 bases. With respect to this clone: Its antigen is not identified.

The chain combines TRBV4-2 with TRBJ1-6, with TRBD1 as a possible D gene (5 bases). The TCR comes from a woman younger than 45 in good health. Input material: naive CD4+ T cells sorted from blood. The subset is: CD45RA+ positively selected. CDR3 loop: CASSQTEPVGDVYSPLHF. The DNA for the CDR3 is TGTGCCAGCAGCCAAACGGAACCTGTAGGGGATGTTTATTCACCCCTCCACTTT.